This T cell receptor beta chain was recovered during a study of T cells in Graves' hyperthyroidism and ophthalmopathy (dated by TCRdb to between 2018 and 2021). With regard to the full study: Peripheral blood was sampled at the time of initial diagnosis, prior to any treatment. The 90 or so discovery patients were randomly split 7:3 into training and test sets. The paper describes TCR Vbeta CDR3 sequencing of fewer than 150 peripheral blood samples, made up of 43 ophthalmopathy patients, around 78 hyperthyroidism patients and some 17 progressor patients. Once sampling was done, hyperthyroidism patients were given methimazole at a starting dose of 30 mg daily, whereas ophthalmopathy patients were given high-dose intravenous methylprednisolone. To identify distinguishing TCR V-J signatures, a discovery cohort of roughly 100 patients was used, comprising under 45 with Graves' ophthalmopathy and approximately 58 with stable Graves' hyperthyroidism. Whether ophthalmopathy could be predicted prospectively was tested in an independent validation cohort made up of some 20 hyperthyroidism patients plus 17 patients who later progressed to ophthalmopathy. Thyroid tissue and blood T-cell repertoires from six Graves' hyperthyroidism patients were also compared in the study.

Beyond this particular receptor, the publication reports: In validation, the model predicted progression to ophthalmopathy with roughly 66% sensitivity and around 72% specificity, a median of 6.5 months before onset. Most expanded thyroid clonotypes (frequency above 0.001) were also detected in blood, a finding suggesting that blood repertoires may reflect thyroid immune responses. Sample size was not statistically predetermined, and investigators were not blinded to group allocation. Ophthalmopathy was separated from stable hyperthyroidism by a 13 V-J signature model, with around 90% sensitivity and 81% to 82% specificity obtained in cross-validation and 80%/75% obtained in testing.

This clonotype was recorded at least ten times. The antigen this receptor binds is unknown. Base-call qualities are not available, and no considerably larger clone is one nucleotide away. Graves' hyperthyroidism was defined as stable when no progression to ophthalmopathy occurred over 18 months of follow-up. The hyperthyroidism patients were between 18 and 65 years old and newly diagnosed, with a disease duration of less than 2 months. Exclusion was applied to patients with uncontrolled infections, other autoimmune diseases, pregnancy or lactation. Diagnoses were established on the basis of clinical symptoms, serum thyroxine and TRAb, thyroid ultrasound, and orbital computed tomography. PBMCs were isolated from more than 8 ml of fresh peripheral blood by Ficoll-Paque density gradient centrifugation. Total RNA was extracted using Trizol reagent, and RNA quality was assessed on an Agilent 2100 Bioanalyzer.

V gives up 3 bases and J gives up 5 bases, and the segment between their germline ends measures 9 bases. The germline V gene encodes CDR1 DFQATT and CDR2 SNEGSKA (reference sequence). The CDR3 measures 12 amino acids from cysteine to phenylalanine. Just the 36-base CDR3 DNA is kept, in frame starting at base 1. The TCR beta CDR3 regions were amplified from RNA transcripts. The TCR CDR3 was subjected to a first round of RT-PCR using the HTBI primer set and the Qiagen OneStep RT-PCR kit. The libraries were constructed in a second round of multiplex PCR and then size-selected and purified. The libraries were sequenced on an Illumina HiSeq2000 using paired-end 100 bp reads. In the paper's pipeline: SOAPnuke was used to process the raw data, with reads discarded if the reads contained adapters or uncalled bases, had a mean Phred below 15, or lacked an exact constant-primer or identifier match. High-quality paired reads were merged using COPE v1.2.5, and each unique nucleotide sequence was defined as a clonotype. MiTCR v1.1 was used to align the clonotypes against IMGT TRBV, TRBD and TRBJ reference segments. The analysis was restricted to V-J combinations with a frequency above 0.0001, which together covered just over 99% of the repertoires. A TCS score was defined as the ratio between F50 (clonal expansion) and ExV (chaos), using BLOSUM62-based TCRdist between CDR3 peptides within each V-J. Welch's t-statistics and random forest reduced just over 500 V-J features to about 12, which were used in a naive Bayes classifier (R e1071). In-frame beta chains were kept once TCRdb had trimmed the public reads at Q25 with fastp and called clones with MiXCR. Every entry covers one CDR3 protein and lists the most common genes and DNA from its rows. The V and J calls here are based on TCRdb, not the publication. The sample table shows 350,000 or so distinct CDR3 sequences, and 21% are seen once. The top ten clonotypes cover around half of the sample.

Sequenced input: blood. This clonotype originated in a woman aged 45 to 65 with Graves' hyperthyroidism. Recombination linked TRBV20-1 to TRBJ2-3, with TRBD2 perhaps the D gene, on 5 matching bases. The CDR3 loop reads CSASGGIDTQYF. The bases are TGCAGTGCTAGCGGAGGTATAGATACGCAGTATTTT.